This record concerns one T cell receptor beta chain sequence. This specimen comes from a study of blood T cells in healthy people across ages. The CDR3 spans 16 residues. Germline CDR1 is MNHEY and CDR2 is SVGAGI. V was clipped by 0 bases and J by 11 bases; unmatched bases: 12. For the second PCR, which ran for about 6 to 11 cycles, a sample-barcoded 5' primer and a J-beta primer mix were used. TCRdb independently ran MiXCR on the 5' RACE reads; one entry per CDR3 protein. The sample contains 800,000 or so distinct CDR3 sequences, 62% of which appear only once. Sequences were obtained from blood. The sequence was collected from a man aged 25-40 years in good health. The chain joins TRBV6-5 to TRBJ2-5, with 10 positions matching TRBD1. The CDR3 nucleotides read TGTGCCAGCAGTTACTCACCGGGACAGGGGTCGGGAGAGCAGTACTTC. It translates to CASSYSPGQGSGEQYF.